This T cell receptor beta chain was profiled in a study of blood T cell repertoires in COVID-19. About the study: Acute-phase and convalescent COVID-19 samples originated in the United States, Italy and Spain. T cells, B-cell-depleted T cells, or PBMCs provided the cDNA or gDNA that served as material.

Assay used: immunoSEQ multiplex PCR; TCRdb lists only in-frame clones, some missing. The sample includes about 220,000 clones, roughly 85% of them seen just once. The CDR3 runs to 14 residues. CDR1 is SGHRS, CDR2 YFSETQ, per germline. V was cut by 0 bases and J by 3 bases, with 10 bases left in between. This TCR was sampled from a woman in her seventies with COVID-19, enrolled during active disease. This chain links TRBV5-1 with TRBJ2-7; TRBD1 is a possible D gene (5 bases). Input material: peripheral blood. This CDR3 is CASSLAGQGYEQYF. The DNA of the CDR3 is TGCGCCAGCAGCTTGGCCGGACAAGGCTACGAGCAGTACTTC.